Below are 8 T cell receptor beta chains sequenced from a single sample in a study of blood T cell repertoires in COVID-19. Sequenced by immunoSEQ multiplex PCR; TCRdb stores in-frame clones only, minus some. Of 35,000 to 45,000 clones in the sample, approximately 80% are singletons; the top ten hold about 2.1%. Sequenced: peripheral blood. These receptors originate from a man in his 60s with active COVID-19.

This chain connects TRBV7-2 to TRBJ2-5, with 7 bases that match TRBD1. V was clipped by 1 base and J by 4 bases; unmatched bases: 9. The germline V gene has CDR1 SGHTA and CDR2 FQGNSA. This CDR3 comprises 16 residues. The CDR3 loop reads CASSLVTGAVGETQYF. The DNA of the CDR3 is TGTGCCAGCAGCTTAGTCACAGGGGCGGTGGGAGAGACCCAGTACTTC.

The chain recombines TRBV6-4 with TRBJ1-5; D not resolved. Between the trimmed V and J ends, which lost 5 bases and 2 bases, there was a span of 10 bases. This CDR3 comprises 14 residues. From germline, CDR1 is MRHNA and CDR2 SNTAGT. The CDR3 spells CASSRGEGNQPQHF. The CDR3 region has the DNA TGTGCCAGCAGTAGAGGTGAGGGCAATCAGCCCCAGCATTTT.

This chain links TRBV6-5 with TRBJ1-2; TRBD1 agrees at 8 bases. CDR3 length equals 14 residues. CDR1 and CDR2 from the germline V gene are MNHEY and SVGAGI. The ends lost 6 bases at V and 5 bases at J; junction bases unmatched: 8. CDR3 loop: CASSTQGGKYGYTF. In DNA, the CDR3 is TGTGCCAGCAGCACACAGGGGGGTAAATATGGCTACACCTTC.

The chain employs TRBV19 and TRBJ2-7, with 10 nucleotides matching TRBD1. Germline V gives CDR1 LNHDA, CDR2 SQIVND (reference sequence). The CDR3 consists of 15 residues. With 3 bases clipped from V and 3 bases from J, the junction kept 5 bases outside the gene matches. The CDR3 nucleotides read TGTGCCAGTAGTATTCGTGGACAGGGGGACTACGAGCAGTACTTC. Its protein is CASSIRGQGDYEQYF.

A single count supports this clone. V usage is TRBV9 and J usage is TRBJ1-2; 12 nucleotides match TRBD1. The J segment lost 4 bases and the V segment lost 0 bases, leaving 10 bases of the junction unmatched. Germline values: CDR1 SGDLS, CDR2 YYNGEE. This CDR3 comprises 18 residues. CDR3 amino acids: CASSVGGPGQGAFYGYTF. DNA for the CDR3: TGTGCCAGCAGCGTAGGGGGCCCGGGACAGGGGGCTTTCTATGGCTACACCTTC.

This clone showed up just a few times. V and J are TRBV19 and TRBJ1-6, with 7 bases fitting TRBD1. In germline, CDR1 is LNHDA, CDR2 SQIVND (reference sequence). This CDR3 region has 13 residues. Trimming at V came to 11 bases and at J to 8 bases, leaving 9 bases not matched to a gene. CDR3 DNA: TGTGCCGTGCGCGGGACAGTAGATTCACCCCTCCACTTT. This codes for CAVRGTVDSPLHF.

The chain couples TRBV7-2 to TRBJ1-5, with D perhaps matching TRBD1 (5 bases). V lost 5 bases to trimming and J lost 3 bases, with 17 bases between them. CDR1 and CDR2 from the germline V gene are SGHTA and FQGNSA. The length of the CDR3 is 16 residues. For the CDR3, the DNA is TGTGCCAGCAGCGACTGGATGGGGGGGTCCAATCAGCCCCAGCATTTT. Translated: CASSDWMGGSNQPQHF.

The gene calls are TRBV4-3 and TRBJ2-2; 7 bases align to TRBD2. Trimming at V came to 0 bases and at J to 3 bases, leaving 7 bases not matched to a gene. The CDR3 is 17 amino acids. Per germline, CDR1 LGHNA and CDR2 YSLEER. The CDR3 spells CASSQDPQGGYTGELFF. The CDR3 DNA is TGCGCCAGCAGCCAAGATCCCCAGGGAGGGTACACCGGGGAGCTGTTTTTT.